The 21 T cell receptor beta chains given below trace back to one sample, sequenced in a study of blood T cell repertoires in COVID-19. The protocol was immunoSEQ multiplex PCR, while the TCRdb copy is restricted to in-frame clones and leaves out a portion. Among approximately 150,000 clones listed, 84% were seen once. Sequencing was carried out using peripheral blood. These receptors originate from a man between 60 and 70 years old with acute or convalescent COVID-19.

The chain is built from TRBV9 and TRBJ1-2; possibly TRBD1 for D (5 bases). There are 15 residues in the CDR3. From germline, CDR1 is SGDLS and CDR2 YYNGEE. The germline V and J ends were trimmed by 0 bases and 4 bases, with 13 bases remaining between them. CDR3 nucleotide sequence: TGTGCCAGCAGCGTAGGCCAAGGGGAGGGCTATGGCTACACCTTC. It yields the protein CASSVGQGEGYGYTF.

The CDR3 region is CASSLSRLVETQYF. The CDR3 DNA follows: TGTGCCAGCAGTTTATCGAGACTCGTTGAGACCCAGTACTTC. This chain links TRBV27 with TRBJ2-5, with no clear D. Germline V lookup: CDR1 MNHEY, CDR2 SMNVEV (reference sequence). The CDR3 contains 14 residues. Trimming left V 0 bases short and J 5 bases short, with 10 bases between.

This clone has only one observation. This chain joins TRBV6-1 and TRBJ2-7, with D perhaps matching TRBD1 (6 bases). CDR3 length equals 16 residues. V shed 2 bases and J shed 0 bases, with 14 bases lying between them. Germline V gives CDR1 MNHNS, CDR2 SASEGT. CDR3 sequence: CASSELRTATSYEQYF. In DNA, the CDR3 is TGTGCCAGCAGTGAATTACGGACAGCAACCTCCTACGAGCAGTACTTC.

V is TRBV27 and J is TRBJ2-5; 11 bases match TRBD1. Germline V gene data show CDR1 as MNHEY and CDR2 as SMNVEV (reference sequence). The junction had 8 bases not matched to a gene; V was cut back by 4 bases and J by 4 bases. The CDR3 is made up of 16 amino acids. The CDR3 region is CASSSRTGGMGETQYF. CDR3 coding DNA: TGTGCCAGCAGTTCCCGGACAGGGGGCATGGGAGAGACCCAGTACTTC.

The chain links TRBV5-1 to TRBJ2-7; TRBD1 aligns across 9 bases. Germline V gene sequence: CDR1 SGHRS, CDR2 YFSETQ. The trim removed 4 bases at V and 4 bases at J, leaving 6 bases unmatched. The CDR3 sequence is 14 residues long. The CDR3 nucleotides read TGCGCCAGCAGCCAGGACAGGGGTCCTTACGAGCAGTACTTC. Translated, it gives CASSQDRGPYEQYF.

The CDR3 bases are TGTGCCACCAGCAGAGACAGGGGGTTTTATGGCTACACCTTC. It translates to CATSRDRGFYGYTF. V usage is TRBV15 and J usage is TRBJ1-2; 7 bases match TRBD1. The V gene end was trimmed by 0 bases and the J gene end by 5 bases; junction bases not matched to a gene: 3. The germline V gene has CDR1 LNHNV and CDR2 YYDKDF (reference sequence). The CDR3 totals 14 residues.

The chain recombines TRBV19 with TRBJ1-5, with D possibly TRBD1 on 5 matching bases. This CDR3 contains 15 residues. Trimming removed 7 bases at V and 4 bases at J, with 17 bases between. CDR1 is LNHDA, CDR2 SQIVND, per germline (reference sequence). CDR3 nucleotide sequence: TGTGCCAGTAAAGGCGACAGAGGAGGGAATCAGCCCCAGCATTTT. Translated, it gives CASKGDRGGNQPQHF. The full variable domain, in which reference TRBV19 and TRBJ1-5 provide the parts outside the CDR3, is DGGITQSPKYLFRKEGQNVTLSCEQNLNHDAMYWYRQDPGQGLRLIYYSQIVNDFQKGDIAEGYSVSREKKESFPLTVTSAQKNPTAFYLCASKGDRGGNQPQHFGDGTRLSIL.

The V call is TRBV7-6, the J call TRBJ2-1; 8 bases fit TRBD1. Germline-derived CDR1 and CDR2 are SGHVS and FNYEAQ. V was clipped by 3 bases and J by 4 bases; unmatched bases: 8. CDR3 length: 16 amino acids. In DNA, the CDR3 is TGTGCCAGCAGCTTGTATATAGGGACAGGTTACAATGAGCAGTTCTTC. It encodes CASSLYIGTGYNEQFF.

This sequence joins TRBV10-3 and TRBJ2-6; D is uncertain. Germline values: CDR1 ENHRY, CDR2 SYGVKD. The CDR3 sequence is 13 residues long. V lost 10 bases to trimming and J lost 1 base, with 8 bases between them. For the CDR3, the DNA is TGTGCCACCATAGAATCTGGGGCCAACGTCCTGACTTTC. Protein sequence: CATIESGANVLTF.

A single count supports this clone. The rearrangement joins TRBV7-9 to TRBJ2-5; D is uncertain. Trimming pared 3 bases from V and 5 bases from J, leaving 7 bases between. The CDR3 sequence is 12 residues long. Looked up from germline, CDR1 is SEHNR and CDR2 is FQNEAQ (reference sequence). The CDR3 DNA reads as TGTGCCAGCAGCTTGTTACTGGAGACCCAGTACTTC. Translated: CASSLLLETQYF.

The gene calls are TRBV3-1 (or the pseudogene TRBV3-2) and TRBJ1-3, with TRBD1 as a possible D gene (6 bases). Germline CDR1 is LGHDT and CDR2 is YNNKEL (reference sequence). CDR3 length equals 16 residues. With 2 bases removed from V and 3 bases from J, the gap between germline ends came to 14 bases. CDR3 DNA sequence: TGTGCCAGCAGCCAAAACCGACAGGCTGGTGGAAACACCATATATTTT. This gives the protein CASSQNRQAGGNTIYF.

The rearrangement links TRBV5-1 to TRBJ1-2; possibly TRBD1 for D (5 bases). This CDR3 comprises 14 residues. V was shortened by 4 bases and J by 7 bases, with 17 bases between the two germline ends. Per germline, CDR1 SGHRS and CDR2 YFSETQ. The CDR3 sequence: CASSPRDSDVGYTF. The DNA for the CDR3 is TGCGCCAGCAGCCCCCGGGACTCGGACGTTGGCTACACCTTC.

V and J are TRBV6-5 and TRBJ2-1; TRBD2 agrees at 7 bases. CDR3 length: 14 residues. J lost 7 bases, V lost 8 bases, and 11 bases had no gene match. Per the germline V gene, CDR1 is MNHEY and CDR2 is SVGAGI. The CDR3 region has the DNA TGTGCCAGCTCCCTTGCTAGCGGTTATAATGAGCAGTTCTTC. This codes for CASSLASGYNEQFF.

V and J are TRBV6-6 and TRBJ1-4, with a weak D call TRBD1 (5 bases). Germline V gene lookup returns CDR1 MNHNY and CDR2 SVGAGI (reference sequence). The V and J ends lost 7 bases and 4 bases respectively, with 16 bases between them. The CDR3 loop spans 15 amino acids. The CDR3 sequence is CASINSQALNEKLFF. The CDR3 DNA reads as TGTGCCAGCATCAATTCACAGGCCCTTAATGAAAAACTGTTTTTT.

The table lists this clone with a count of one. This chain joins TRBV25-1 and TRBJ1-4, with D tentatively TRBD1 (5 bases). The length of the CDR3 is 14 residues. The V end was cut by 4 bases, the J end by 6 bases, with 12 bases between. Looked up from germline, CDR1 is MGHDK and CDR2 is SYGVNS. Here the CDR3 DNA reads TGTGCCAGCAGTGTGCCAGGGAACTATGAAAAACTGTTTTTT. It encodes CASSVPGNYEKLFF.

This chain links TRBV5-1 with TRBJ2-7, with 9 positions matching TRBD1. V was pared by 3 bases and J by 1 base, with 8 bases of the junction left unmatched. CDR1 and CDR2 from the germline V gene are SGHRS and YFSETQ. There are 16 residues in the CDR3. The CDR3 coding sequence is TGCGCCAGCAGCTACCCGGACAGGGGAATATCCTACGAGCAGTACTTC. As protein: CASSYPDRGISYEQYF.

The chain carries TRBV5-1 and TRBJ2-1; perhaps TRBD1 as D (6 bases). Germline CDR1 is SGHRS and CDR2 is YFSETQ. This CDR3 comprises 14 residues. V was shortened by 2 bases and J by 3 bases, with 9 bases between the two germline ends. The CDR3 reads CASSFRDNYNEQFF. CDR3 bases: TGCGCCAGCAGCTTCAGGGACAACTACAATGAGCAGTTCTTC.

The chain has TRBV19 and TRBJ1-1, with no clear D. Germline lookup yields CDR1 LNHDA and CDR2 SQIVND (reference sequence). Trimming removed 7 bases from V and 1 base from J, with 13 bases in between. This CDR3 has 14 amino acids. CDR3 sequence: CASTAGPWNTEAFF. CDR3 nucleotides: TGTGCCAGTACAGCAGGCCCTTGGAACACTGAAGCTTTCTTT.

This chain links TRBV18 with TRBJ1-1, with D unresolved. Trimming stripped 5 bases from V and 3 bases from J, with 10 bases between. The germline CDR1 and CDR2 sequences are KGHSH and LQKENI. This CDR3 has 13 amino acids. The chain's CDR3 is CASSTDGDTEAFF. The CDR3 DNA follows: TGTGCCAGCTCAACGGACGGGGACACTGAAGCTTTCTTT.

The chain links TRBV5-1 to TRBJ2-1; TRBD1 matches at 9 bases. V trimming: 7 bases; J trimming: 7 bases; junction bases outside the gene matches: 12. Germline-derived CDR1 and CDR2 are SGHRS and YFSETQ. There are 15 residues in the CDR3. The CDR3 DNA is TGCGCCAGCGGAAACGGACAGGGGATAGTGAATGAGCAGTTCTTC. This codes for CASGNGQGIVNEQFF.

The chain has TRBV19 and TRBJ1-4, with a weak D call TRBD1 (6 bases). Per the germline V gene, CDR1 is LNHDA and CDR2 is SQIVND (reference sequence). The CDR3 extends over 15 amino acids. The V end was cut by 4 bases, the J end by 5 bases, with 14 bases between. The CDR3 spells CASSKNTGLNEKLFF. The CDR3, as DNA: TGTGCCAGTAGTAAGAATACAGGGCTCAATGAAAAACTGTTTTTT.